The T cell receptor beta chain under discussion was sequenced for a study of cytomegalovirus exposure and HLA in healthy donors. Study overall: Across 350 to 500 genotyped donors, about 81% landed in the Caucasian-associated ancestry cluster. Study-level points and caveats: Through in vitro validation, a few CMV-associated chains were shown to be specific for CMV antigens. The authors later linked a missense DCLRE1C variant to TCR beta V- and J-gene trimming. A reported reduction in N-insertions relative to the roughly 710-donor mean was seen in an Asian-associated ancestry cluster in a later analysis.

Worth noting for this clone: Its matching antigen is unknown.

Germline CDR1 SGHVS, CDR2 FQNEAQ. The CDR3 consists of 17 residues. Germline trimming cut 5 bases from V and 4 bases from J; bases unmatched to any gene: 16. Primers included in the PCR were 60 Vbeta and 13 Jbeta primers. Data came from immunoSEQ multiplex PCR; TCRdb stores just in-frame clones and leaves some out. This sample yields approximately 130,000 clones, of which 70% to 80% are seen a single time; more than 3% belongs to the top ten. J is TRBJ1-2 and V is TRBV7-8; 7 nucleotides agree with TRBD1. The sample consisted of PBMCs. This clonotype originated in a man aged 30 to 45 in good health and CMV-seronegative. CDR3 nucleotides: TGTGCCAGCAGCGTAAGACAGGGTGGTGGTTTGGGCTATGGCTACACCTTC. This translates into CASSVRQGGGLGYGYTF.